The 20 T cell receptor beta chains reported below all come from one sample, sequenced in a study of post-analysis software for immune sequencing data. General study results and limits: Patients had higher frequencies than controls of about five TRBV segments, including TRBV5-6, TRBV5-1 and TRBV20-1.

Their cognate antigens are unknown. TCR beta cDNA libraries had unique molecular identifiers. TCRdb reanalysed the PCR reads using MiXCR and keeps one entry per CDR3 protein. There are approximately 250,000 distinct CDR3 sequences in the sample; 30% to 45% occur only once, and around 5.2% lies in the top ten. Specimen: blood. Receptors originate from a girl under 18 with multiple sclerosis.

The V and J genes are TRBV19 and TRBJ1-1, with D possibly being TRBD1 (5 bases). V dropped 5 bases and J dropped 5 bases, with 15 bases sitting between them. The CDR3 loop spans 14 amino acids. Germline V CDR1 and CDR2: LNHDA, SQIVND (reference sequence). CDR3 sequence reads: CASSGRRGVTEAFF. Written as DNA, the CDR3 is TGTGCCAGTAGTGGCAGGAGGGGTGTGACTGAAGCTTTCTTT.

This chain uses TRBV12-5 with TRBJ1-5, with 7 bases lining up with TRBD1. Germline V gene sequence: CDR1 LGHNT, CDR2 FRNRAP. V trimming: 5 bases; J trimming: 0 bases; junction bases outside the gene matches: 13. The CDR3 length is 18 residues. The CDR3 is CASGQTGIGGYSNQPQHF. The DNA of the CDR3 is TGTGCTAGTGGTCAGACAGGGATCGGGGGGTATAGCAATCAGCCCCAGCATTTT.

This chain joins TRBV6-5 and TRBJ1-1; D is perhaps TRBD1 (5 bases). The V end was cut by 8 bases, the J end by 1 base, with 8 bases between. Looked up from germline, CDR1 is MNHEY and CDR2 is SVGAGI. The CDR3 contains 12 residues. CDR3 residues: CASGGGNTEAFF. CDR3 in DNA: TGTGCCAGCGGGGGAGGGAACACTGAAGCTTTCTTT.

CDR3 bases: TGTGCCTGGAGCAACTCCGGGGGCTATGGCTACACCTTC. This codes for CAWSNSGGYGYTF. J is TRBJ1-2 and V is TRBV30, with TRBD1 as a possible D gene (5 bases). The CDR3 runs to 13 residues. Between the trimmed V and J ends, which lost 3 bases and 4 bases, there was a span of 12 bases. Germline V lookup: CDR1 GTSNPN, CDR2 SVGIG (reference sequence).

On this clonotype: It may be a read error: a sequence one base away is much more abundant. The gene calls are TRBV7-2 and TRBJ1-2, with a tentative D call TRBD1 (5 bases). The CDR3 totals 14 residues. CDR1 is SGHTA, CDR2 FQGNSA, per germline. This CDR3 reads CASGLWGRTYGYTF. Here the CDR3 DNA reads TGTGCCAGCGGCTTATGGGGCAGAACCTATGGCTACACCTTC.

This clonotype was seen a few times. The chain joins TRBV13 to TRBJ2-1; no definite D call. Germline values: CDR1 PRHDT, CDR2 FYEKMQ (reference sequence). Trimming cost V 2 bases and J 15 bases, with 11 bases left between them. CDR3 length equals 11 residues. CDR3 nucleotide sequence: TGTGCCAGCAGCTTATCCTCCCCGGCGTTCTTC. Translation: CASSLSSPAFF.

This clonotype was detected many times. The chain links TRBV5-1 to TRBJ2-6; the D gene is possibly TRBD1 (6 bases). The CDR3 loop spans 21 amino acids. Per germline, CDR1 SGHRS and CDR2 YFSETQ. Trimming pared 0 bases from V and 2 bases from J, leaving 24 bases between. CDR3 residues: CASSLGFPDSNDRAGANVLTF. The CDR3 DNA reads TGCGCCAGCAGCTTGGGATTTCCGGACAGCAACGATCGGGCTGGGGCCAACGTCCTGACTTTC. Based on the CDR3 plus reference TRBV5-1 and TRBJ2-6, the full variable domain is KAGVTQTPRYLIKTRGQQVTLSCSPISGHRSVSWYQQTPGQGLQFLFEYFSETQRNKGNFPGRFSGRQFSNSRSEMNVSTLELGDSALYLCASSLGFPDSNDRAGANVLTFGAGSRLTVL.

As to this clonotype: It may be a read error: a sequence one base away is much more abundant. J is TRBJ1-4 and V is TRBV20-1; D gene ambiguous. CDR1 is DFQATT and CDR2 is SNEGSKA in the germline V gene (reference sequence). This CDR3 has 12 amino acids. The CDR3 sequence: CGARDPPERLFF. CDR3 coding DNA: TGCGGTGCTAGAGACCCGCCTGAAAGACTGTTTTTT.

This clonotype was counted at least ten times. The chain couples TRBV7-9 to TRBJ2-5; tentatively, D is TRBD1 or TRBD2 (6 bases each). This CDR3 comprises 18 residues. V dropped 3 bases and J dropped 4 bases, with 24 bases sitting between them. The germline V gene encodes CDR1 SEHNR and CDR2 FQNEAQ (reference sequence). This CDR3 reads CASSFSGKGGNFLETQYF. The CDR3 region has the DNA TGTGCCAGCAGCTTCAGTGGTAAAGGGGGGAACTTTCTAGAGACCCAGTACTTC.

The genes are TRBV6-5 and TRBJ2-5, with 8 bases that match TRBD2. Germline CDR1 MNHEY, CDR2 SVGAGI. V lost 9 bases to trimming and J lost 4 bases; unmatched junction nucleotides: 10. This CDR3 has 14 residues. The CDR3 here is CASRGTSFRETQYF. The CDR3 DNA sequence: TGTGCCAGTCGGGGGACTAGTTTTCGAGAGACCCAGTACTTC.

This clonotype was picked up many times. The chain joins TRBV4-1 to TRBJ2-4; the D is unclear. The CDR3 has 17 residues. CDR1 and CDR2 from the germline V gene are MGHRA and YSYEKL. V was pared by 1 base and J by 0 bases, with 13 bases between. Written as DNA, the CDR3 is TGCGCCAGCAGCCAAGCCATCGCTATCATAGCCAAAAACATTCAGTACTTC. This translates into CASSQAIAIIAKNIQYF.

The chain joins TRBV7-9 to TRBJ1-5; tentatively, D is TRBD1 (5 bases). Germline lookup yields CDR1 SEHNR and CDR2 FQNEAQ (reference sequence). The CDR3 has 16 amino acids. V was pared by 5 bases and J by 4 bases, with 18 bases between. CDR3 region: CASSRDQGWGNQPQHF. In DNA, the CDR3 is TGTGCCAGCAGCCGAGACCAGGGCTGGGGGAATCAGCCCCAGCATTTT.

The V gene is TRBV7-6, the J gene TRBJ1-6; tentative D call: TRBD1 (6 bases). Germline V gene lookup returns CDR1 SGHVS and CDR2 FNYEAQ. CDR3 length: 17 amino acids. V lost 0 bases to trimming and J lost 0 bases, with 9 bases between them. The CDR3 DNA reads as TGTGCCAGCAGCTTAGCAGGGACATCCTCCTATAATTCACCCCTCCACTTT. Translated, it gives CASSLAGTSSYNSPLHF.

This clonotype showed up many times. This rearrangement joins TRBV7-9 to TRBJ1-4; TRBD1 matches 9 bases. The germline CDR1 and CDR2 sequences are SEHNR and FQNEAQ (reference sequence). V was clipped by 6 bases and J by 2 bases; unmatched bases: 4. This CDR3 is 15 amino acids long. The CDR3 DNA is TGTGCCAGCAGGAGAGGGACAGGGACTAATGAAAAACTGTTTTTT. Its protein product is CASRRGTGTNEKLFF.

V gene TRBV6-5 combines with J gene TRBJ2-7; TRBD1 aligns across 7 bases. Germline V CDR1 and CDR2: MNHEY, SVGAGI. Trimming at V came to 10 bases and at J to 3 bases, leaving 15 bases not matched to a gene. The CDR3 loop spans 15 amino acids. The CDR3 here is CATGIDRGQHYEQYF. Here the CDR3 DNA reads TGTGCCACTGGAATAGATAGGGGGCAACACTACGAGCAGTACTTC.

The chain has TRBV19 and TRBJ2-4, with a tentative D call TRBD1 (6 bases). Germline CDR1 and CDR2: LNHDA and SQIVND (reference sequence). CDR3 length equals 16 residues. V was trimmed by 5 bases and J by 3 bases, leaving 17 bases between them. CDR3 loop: CASSPRRQVVKNIQYF. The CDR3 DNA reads TGTGCCAGTAGTCCCCGGCGACAGGTCGTCAAAAACATTCAGTACTTC.

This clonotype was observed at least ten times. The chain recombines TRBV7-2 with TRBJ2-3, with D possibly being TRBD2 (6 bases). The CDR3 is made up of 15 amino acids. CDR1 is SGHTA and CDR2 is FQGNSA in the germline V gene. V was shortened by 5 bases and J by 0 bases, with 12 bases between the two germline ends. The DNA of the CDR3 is TGTGCCAGCAGCCCACGGGCGGGAAGCACAGATACGCAGTATTTT. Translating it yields CASSPRAGSTDTQYF.

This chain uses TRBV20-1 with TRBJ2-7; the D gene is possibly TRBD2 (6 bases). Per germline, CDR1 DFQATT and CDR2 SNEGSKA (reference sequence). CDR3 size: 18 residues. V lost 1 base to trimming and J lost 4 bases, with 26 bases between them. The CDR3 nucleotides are TGCAGTGCTAGAGTGGGTGTTCGATGGAGGGAGTCTTCTTACGAGCAGTACTTC. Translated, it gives CSARVGVRWRESSYEQYF.

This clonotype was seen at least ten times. The CDR3 reads CASSEDQNSNQPQHF. The DNA of the CDR3 is TGTGCCAGCAGTGAAGATCAGAATAGCAATCAGCCCCAGCATTTT. The V and J genes are TRBV25-1 and TRBJ1-5; D not certain. Trimming took 2 bases from V and 0 from J, leaving 8 bases between them. The CDR3 length is 15 residues. Germline V CDR1 and CDR2: MGHDK, SYGVNS.

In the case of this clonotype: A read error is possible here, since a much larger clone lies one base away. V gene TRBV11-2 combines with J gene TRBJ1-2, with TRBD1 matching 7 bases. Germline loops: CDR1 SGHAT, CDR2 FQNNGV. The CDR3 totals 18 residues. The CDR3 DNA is TGTGCCAGCAGCTCAGCCATGCGACAGGGACCCGGTAACTATGGCTGCACCTTC. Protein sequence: CASSSAMRQGPGNYGCTF.